The 2 T cell receptor beta chains listed next were all sequenced from one sample in a study of blood T cell repertoires in COVID-19. The protocol was immunoSEQ multiplex PCR, while the TCRdb copy is restricted to in-frame clones and leaves out a portion. The sample shows hundreds of thousands of clones, just under 85% of them seen only once. Material: peripheral blood. The source is a woman of 80 years or more with acute or convalescent COVID-19.

J is TRBJ1-6 and V is TRBV6-1; TRBD1 is a possible D gene (5 bases). This CDR3 has 14 residues. Trimming removed 0 bases from V and 11 bases from J, with 11 bases in between. The germline V gene encodes CDR1 MNHNS and CDR2 SASEGT. CDR3 region: CASSEAFPGAPLHF. CDR3 DNA sequence: TGTGCCAGCAGTGAAGCGTTCCCGGGGGCACCCCTCCACTTT.

The chain couples TRBV18 to TRBJ1-2; a weak D match, TRBD1 (5 bases). CDR3 length: 14 residues. Germline V gene data show CDR1 as KGHSH and CDR2 as LQKENI. V shed 2 bases and J shed 8 bases, with 15 bases lying between them. The CDR3 DNA follows: TGTGCCAGCTCACCAAGAGCCAGGGAGGGCGGCTACACCTTC. Amino acids: CASSPRAREGGYTF.